The next 20 T cell receptor beta chains were all read from a single sample in a study of cytomegalovirus exposure and HLA in healthy donors. PCR used 60 Vbeta primers and 13 Jbeta primers. Profiled with immunoSEQ multiplex PCR; TCRdb holds only in-frame clones, not every one. This sample's table reports about 77,000 clones. The sequenced sample was PBMCs. The receptors derive from a man over 45 in good health and CMV-seropositive.

V usage is TRBV9 and J usage is TRBJ2-7; no clear D. Germline V gene lookup returns CDR1 SGDLS and CDR2 YYNGEE. Trimming took 1 base from V and 7 from J, leaving 3 bases between them. The CDR3 is made up of 10 amino acids. The CDR3 reads CASSVREQYV. DNA for the CDR3: TGTGCCAGCAGCGTACGGGAGCAGTACGTC.

The chain uses TRBV10-3 and TRBJ2-3, with TRBD1 identical over 7 bases. J was trimmed by 2 bases and V by 4 bases; bases with no gene match: 6. The CDR3 spans 15 residues. Germline V gene lookup returns CDR1 ENHRY and CDR2 SYGVKD. CDR3 bases: TGTGCCATCAGTGGGACAGGAGGTAACACAGATACGCAGTATTTT. Translation gives CAISGTGGNTDTQYF.

The chain employs TRBV11-2 and TRBJ2-7, with 12 positions matching TRBD2. CDR3 length equals 15 residues. CDR1 is SGHAT and CDR2 is FQNNGV in the germline V gene. Trimming at V came to 1 base and at J to 4 bases, leaving 2 bases not matched to a gene. CDR3 protein: CASSLGTSGKYEQYF. Written as DNA, the CDR3 is TGTGCCAGCAGCTTAGGGACTAGCGGGAAGTACGAGCAGTACTTC.

The genes are TRBV9 and TRBJ1-3; D is possibly TRBD1 (6 bases). Germline V gene data show CDR1 as SGDLS and CDR2 as YYNGEE. V was trimmed by 2 bases and J by 8 bases, leaving 17 bases between them. The CDR3 covers 15 residues. The DNA of the CDR3 is TGTGCCAGCAGCGTCACGGGCGTTAAGGGGGACACCATATATTTT. This encodes CASSVTGVKGDTIYF. The complete variable domain, with remaining parts taken from reference TRBV9 and TRBJ1-3, reads DSGVTQTPKHLITATGQRVTLRCSPRSGDLSVYWYQQSLDQGLQFLIQYYNGEERAKGNILERFSAQQFPDLHSELNLSSLELGDSALYFCASSVTGVKGDTIYFGEGSWLTVV.

J is TRBJ1-6 and V is TRBV9; 7 nucleotides align to TRBD1. V lost 0 bases, J lost 4 bases, and 4 bases stayed unmatched. This CDR3 has 16 residues. Per the germline V gene, CDR1 is SGDLS and CDR2 is YYNGEE. The CDR3 nucleotides are TGTGCCAGCAGCGTAGGAGGGACAGCATATAATTCACCCCTCCACTTT. Residues: CASSVGGTAYNSPLHF.

The J gene is TRBJ2-7, the V gene TRBV2, with 7 bases lining up with TRBD2. Germline trimming cut 6 bases from V and 0 bases from J; bases unmatched to any gene: 5. CDR1 is SNHLY, CDR2 FYNNEI, per germline. CDR3 length: 14 amino acids. CDR3 sequence reads: CASRGGSPSYEQYF. CDR3 bases: TGTGCCAGCAGAGGCGGGAGCCCCTCCTACGAGCAGTACTTC.

The chain carries TRBV6-1 and TRBJ1-2; D is perhaps TRBD1 (5 bases). V dropped 4 bases and J dropped 1 base, with 13 bases sitting between them. The CDR3 runs 15 residues. Germline lookup yields CDR1 MNHNS and CDR2 SASEGT. The CDR3 spells CASSANPGLNYGYTF. For the CDR3, the DNA is TGTGCCAGCAGTGCCAACCCGGGACTTAACTATGGCTACACCTTC.

The chain uses TRBV6-5 and TRBJ1-2, with a weak D call TRBD1 (6 bases). Trimming shortened V by 0 bases and J by 4 bases, and 12 bases separated the two germline ends. Germline V lookup: CDR1 MNHEY, CDR2 SVGAGI. The length of the CDR3 is 15 residues. The CDR3 sequence is CASSYSDSGSYGYTF. In DNA form, the CDR3 reads TGTGCCAGCAGTTACTCGGACAGCGGGAGCTATGGCTACACCTTC.

The gene calls are TRBV10-3 and TRBJ1-5; D ambiguous. The CDR3 has 15 residues. V lost 0 bases, J lost 4 bases, and 10 bases lay in between. Looked up from germline, CDR1 is ENHRY and CDR2 is SYGVKD. CDR3 DNA sequence: TGTGCCATCAGTGAGTCGGAGGTGTTTAATCAGCCCCAGCATTTT. The encoded protein is CAISESEVFNQPQHF.

V usage is TRBV5-4 and J usage is TRBJ1-1, with a weak D call TRBD1 (6 bases). The CDR3 is made up of 15 amino acids. Trimming shortened V by 3 bases and J by 4 bases, and 16 bases separated the two germline ends. Germline V CDR1 and CDR2: SGHNT, YYREEE (reference sequence). The CDR3 DNA is TGTGCCAGCAGCTATATACAGGGAGCGAGCACTGAAGCTTTCTTT. Translated: CASSYIQGASTEAFF.

The J gene is TRBJ1-2, the V gene TRBV10-1, with TRBD1 identical over 8 bases. The trim removed 4 bases at V and 6 bases at J, leaving 4 bases unmatched. Germline V lookup: CDR1 WNHNN, CDR2 SYGVQD (reference sequence). CDR3 length equals 13 residues. The DNA for the CDR3 is TGCGCCAGCAGTGGTACAGGGGGGAATGGCTACACCTTC. Its translation: CASSGTGGNGYTF.

The rearrangement uses TRBV5-4 and TRBJ2-3; 7 bases align to TRBD1. V lost 4 bases and J lost 4; bases outside the gene matches: 12. Germline CDR1 and CDR2: SGHNT and YYREEE (reference sequence). There are 16 residues in the CDR3. For the CDR3, the DNA is TGTGCCAGCAGCCAAGAGCTCGGTCAGGGGGCAGATACGCAGTATTTT. Translating gives CASSQELGQGADTQYF.

The chain employs TRBV4-1 and TRBJ2-7; 7 positions match TRBD2. The ends lost 1 base at V and 7 bases at J; junction bases unmatched: 1. The length of the CDR3 is 12 residues. Germline CDR1 MGHRA, CDR2 YSYEKL. CDR3 bases: TGCGCCAGCAGCCAAGGGGGAGGGGAGCAGTACTTC. Translation: CASSQGGGEQYF.

The chain joins TRBV6-5 to TRBJ1-6, with 7 bases lining up with TRBD1. Germline values: CDR1 MNHEY, CDR2 SVGAGI. The junction had 10 bases not matched to a gene; V was cut back by 5 bases and J by 9 bases. This CDR3 region has 15 residues. The CDR3 reads CASSAEGAGSSPLHF. The CDR3 DNA follows: TGTGCCAGCAGTGCTGAGGGGGCTGGTAGTTCACCCCTCCACTTT.

The chain employs TRBV4-2 and TRBJ2-1, with D maybe TRBD2 (6 bases). V lost 2 bases and J lost 6, with 14 bases in between. CDR1 and CDR2 from the germline V gene are LGHNA and YNFKEQ. The CDR3 has 15 residues. CDR3 bases: TGTGCCAGCAGCCAAACACTAGGGAGGCTCAATGAGCAGTTCTTC. Amino acids: CASSQTLGRLNEQFF.

The rearrangement uses TRBV5-6 and TRBJ1-1; D gene unclear. The CDR3 runs 13 residues. The germline CDR1 and CDR2 sequences are SGHDT and YYEEEE. V was clipped by 1 base and J by 3 bases, with 7 bases between them. CDR3 coding DNA: TGTGCCAGCAGCTTGCCTGCGGACACTGAAGCTTTCTTT. It specifies CASSLPADTEAFF.

The chain recombines TRBV7-9 with TRBJ2-5; 7 nucleotides agree with TRBD1. Matching the DNA end better, TRBJ2-7 makes the J call doubtful. Per the germline V gene, CDR1 is SEHNR and CDR2 is FQNEAQ (reference sequence). This CDR3 has 14 residues. CDR3 DNA sequence: TGTGCCAGCAGCTTAGGACAGGGTAAGCACGAGCAGTACTTC. Translation: CASSLGQGKHEQYF.

The genes are TRBV6-1 and TRBJ1-3; D perhaps matches TRBD1 (6 bases). Looked up from germline, CDR1 is MNHNS and CDR2 is SASEGT. Trimming pared 10 bases from V and 3 bases from J, leaving 16 bases between. This CDR3 is built from 14 residues. CDR3 in amino acids: CATHLQGLGNTIYF. CDR3 sequence (DNA): TGTGCCACACACTTACAGGGCCTTGGAAACACCATATATTTT.

This CDR3 reads CASSGRFTGELFF. The CDR3 bases are TGTGCCAGCAGTGGGAGGTTCACCGGGGAGCTGTTTTTT. The J gene is TRBJ2-2, the V gene TRBV6-1, with D perhaps matching TRBD2 (5 bases). Trimming took 4 bases from V and 4 from J, leaving 7 bases between them. Per germline, CDR1 MNHNS and CDR2 SASEGT. This CDR3 comprises 13 residues.

The chain carries TRBV28 and TRBJ2-7; TRBD2 matches at 13 bases. The ends lost 6 bases at V and 2 bases at J; junction bases unmatched: 7. CDR1 and CDR2 from the germline V gene are MDHEN and SYDVKM. The CDR3 length is 16 residues. The CDR3 loop is CASSPTGLAGTYEQYF. The CDR3 nucleotides are TGTGCCAGCAGCCCGACGGGACTAGCGGGAACCTACGAGCAGTACTTC.